The 26 T cell receptor beta chains given below trace back to one sample, sequenced in a study of blood T cell repertoires in COVID-19 (dated by TCRdb to between 2020 and 2021). The library was made by the immunoSEQ multiplex PCR assay. TCRdb holds this immuneACCESS table with in-frame rearrangements only. Some clones are missing; in checked studies, unresolved V genes explain under half, and the rest has no known cause. This sample holds some 250,000 clones; approximately 82% were observed only once. Of the sample, around 3.5% falls within the top ten clones. Sequenced material: peripheral blood. The receptors originated from a young woman with acute or convalescent COVID-19.

This clone was found a few times. Other DNA variants within this sample encode the same CDR3. CDR3 DNA sequence: TGTGCCTGGAGTAGAGGGGGCACCACCTACGAGCAGTACTTC. Translated, it gives CAWSRGGTTYEQYF. The V call is TRBV30, the J call TRBJ2-7, with 7 bases matching TRBD1. The CDR3 has 14 amino acids. Trimming cost V 2 bases and J 2 bases; bases outside gene matches: 6. CDR1 GTSNPN and CDR2 SVGIG come from the germline V gene (reference sequence).

This chain links TRBV9 with TRBJ2-1, with 7 bases matching TRBD2. The junction had 8 bases not matched to a gene; V was cut back by 0 bases and J by 8 bases. Germline assignment: CDR1 SGDLS and CDR2 YYNGEE. The CDR3 sequence is 15 residues long. CDR3 DNA: TGTGCCAGCAGCGTAGGGGGCGGGAGTGGAGATGAGCAGTTCTTC. It specifies CASSVGGGSGDEQFF.

This clone was found a few times. This rearrangement joins TRBV29-1 to TRBJ1-1; the match to TRBD1 covers 7 bases. The CDR3 runs 12 residues. The V and J ends lost 7 bases and 5 bases, in that order; junction bases with no gene match: 7. Germline loops: CDR1 SQVTM, CDR2 ANQGSEA. Here the CDR3 DNA reads TGCAGCGCCCCAGAGGGGGCGACTGAAGCTTTCTTT. It is translated as CSAPEGATEAFF.

The CDR3 sequence: CASSEDRGNIQYF. The CDR3 DNA is TGTGCCAGCAGTGAGGACAGGGGGAACATTCAGTACTTC. The V gene is TRBV2, the J gene TRBJ2-4, with 10 nucleotides matching TRBD1. The CDR3 contains 13 residues. The ends lost 3 bases at V and 7 bases at J; junction bases unmatched: 0. Germline CDR1 and CDR2: SNHLY and FYNNEI.

The rearrangement links TRBV27 to TRBJ2-7; TRBD2 matches 10 bases. The V gene end was trimmed by 5 bases and the J gene end by 3 bases; junction bases not matched to a gene: 4. The CDR3 runs 14 residues. Per germline, CDR1 MNHEY and CDR2 SMNVEV (reference sequence). The CDR3 region is CASSPGLAFYEQYF. CDR3 DNA: TGTGCCAGCAGTCCGGGACTAGCGTTCTACGAGCAGTACTTC.

The V gene is TRBV29-1, the J gene TRBJ1-1; no definite D call. CDR1 SQVTM and CDR2 ANQGSEA come from the germline V gene. The length of the CDR3 is 14 residues. V shed 2 bases and J shed 1 base, with 11 bases lying between them. The CDR3 loop is CSVEYRDSNTEAFF. The CDR3 region has the DNA TGCAGCGTTGAATATCGGGATTCGAACACTGAAGCTTTCTTT.

The V call is TRBV4-3, the J call TRBJ1-2; no definite D call. Germline CDR1 and CDR2: LGHNA and YSLEER. Trimming took off 3 bases at V and 2 bases at J, with 13 bases between the two ends. This CDR3 region has 15 residues. The CDR3 DNA follows: TGCGCCAGCAGCCATGAGACACCTCTAAACTATGGCTACACCTTC. Amino acids: CASSHETPLNYGYTF.

J is TRBJ1-4 and V is TRBV6-2 or TRBV6-3; D remains ambiguous. The germline CDR1 and CDR2 sequences are MNHEY and SVGEGT. Trimming stripped 2 bases from V and 8 bases from J, with 12 bases between. The length of the CDR3 is 14 residues. CDR3 DNA sequence: TGTGCCAGCAGTTACCTCGCGGGCGGGGAAAAACTGTTTTTT. It translates to CASSYLAGGEKLFF.

This clone was observed many times. V gene TRBV5-5 combines with J gene TRBJ1-2; D is unclear. In germline, CDR1 is SGHKS, CDR2 YYEKEE (reference sequence). The CDR3 spans 13 residues. Trimming took off 5 bases at V and 1 base at J, with 9 bases between the two ends. The CDR3 sequence: CASRFSYNYGYTF. The CDR3 DNA is TGTGCCAGCAGATTTAGTTATAACTATGGCTACACCTTC.

The V gene is TRBV9, the J gene TRBJ1-5, with D tentatively TRBD1 (5 bases). The CDR3 contains 14 residues. V was shortened by 1 base and J by 4 bases, with 9 bases between the two germline ends. Germline V gives CDR1 SGDLS, CDR2 YYNGEE. In DNA form, the CDR3 reads TGTGCCAGCAGCGTACGGGGGGATAATCAGCCCCAGCATTTT. Translated, it gives CASSVRGDNQPQHF.

This chain connects TRBV10-2 to TRBJ1-2; D is ambiguous. Germline V gene data show CDR1 as WSHSY and CDR2 as SAAADI. V lost 4 bases and J lost 5, with 14 bases in between. CDR3 length: 14 amino acids. The DNA for the CDR3 is TGCGCCAGCAGTGCAACCTCACCGGAGTATGGCTACACCTTC. It codes for CASSATSPEYGYTF.

In its sample, this clone was seen many times. The rearrangement joins TRBV28 to TRBJ2-3, with 13 bases identical to TRBD2. Losses at the gene ends were 1 base for V and 1 base for J; bases not matched to a gene: 5. CDR1 and CDR2 (germline): MDHEN, SYDVKM. The length of the CDR3 is 18 residues. The CDR3, as DNA: TGTGCCAGCAGTTTATCCCGGACTAGCGGGAGTTGCACAGATACGCAGTATTTT. Translated: CASSLSRTSGSCTDTQYF.

The rearrangement joins TRBV7-9 to TRBJ2-1; D is perhaps TRBD1 (6 bases). The CDR3 has 16 residues. V lost 4 bases and J lost 3, with 16 bases in between. Germline V gene data show CDR1 as SEHNR and CDR2 as FQNEAQ (reference sequence). The CDR3 nucleotides read TGTGCCAGCAGCTGGGGGATGGACAGTATCTACAATGAGCAGTTCTTC. It codes for CASSWGMDSIYNEQFF.

The rearrangement uses TRBV18 and TRBJ2-5; 11 bases map to TRBD2. The CDR3 extends over 19 amino acids. The V gene's germline CDR1 is KGHSH and CDR2 LQKENI. The J segment lost 3 bases and the V segment lost 2 bases, leaving 14 bases of the junction unmatched. CDR3 sequence reads: CASSPDGNYGTSGKETQYF. For the CDR3, the DNA is TGTGCCAGCTCACCAGACGGTAACTACGGGACTAGCGGTAAAGAGACCCAGTACTTC.

V usage is TRBV6-1 and J usage is TRBJ1-5; no definite D call. The CDR3 spans 14 residues. Germline CDR1 is MNHNS and CDR2 is SASEGT. The V and J ends lost 2 bases and 3 bases respectively, with 8 bases between them. The CDR3 region is CASSEPVLNQPQHF. CDR3 nucleotides: TGTGCCAGCAGTGAACCCGTCCTCAATCAGCCCCAGCATTTT.

The chain joins TRBV28 to TRBJ2-7; 13 bases are a match to TRBD2. J lost 2 bases, V lost 5 bases, and 15 bases had no gene match. The CDR3 is made up of 19 amino acids. The V gene's germline CDR1 is MDHEN and CDR2 SYDVKM. Here the CDR3 reads CASSTRLAGGVFATYEQYF. The CDR3 DNA reads TGTGCCAGCAGTACCCGACTAGCGGGAGGAGTTTTTGCCACCTACGAGCAGTACTTC.

This chain connects TRBV27 to TRBJ2-1; 7 nucleotides line up with TRBD2. V gave up 4 bases and J gave up 12 bases; unmatched junction bases: 15. The germline V gene has CDR1 MNHEY and CDR2 SMNVEV (reference sequence). The length of the CDR3 is 15 residues. The CDR3 DNA follows: TGTGCCAGCAGTTCCACAAGCGGGATTCACAACCCGCAGTTCTTC. Amino acids: CASSSTSGIHNPQFF.

The V and J genes are TRBV20-1 and TRBJ2-7; D is unclear. CDR1 and CDR2 from the germline V gene are DFQATT and SNEGSKA (reference sequence). V was cut by 3 bases and J by 2 bases, with 8 bases left in between. CDR3 length equals 12 residues. The CDR3 bases are TGCAGTGCTAGTGGCCAGGCCTACGAGCAGTACTTC. It specifies CSASGQAYEQYF.

The chain couples TRBV4-3 to TRBJ1-1; tentative D call: TRBD1 (5 bases). The CDR3 extends over 14 amino acids. Germline assignment: CDR1 LGHNA and CDR2 YSLEER. V lost 0 bases and J 5 bases, leaving 10 bases between the germline ends. The CDR3 here is CASSQDLGGTEAFF. The DNA for the CDR3 is TGCGCCAGCAGCCAAGATTTGGGGGGGACTGAAGCTTTCTTT.

The genes are TRBV7-2 and TRBJ1-1; TRBD1 matches at 7 bases. This CDR3 has 15 amino acids. V lost 4 bases, J lost 2 bases, and 7 bases stayed unmatched. Germline lookup yields CDR1 SGHTA and CDR2 FQGNSA. The CDR3 DNA reads TGTGCCAGCAGCTCCTCCGGGACAGTAAACACTGAAGCTTTCTTT. It yields the protein CASSSSGTVNTEAFF.

The chain uses TRBV19 and TRBJ1-5; D is ambiguous. Between the trimmed V and J ends, which lost 8 bases and 1 base, there was a span of 9 bases. The length of the CDR3 is 13 residues. The V gene's germline CDR1 is LNHDA and CDR2 SQIVND (reference sequence). The CDR3 nucleotides read TGTGCCAGTCGTTCTCTCAGCAATCAGCCCCAGCATTTT. Translated, it gives CASRSLSNQPQHF.

The chain employs TRBV18 and TRBJ1-2, with 8 bases aligning to TRBD1. The germline CDR1 and CDR2 sequences are KGHSH and LQKENI. This CDR3 is 13 amino acids long. The junction had 2 bases not matched to a gene; V was cut back by 4 bases and J by 4 bases. The CDR3 is CASSLGTGYGYTF. Here the CDR3 DNA reads TGTGCCAGCTCACTCGGGACAGGCTATGGCTACACCTTC.

This sequence joins TRBV18 and TRBJ1-5; TRBD1 matches at 8 bases. The CDR3 is made up of 17 amino acids. Germline V gives CDR1 KGHSH, CDR2 LQKENI. V gave up 4 bases and J gave up 1 base; unmatched junction bases: 9. CDR3 amino acids: CASSLQDRASSNQPQHF. CDR3 nucleotide sequence: TGTGCCAGCTCACTTCAGGACAGGGCCTCAAGCAATCAGCCCCAGCATTTT.

This chain uses TRBV14 with TRBJ1-2; TRBD1 matches 10 bases. The V gene's germline CDR1 is SGHDN and CDR2 FVKESK. V trimming: 3 bases; J trimming: 5 bases; junction bases outside the gene matches: 6. CDR3 length equals 15 residues. CDR3 region: CASSQKTGGAYGYTF. The CDR3 DNA follows: TGTGCCAGCAGCCAGAAGACAGGGGGCGCGTATGGCTACACCTTC.

The CDR3 DNA follows: TGTGCCAGCAGTCTTCTAGCGGGAGGTGCCGGACGCAGAGAACGGGAGCAGTTCTTC. Residues: CASSLLAGGAGRREREQFF. The chain combines TRBV6-6 with TRBJ2-1, with TRBD2 matching over 11 bases. J was trimmed by 10 bases and V by 5 bases; bases with no gene match: 22. Germline V gene data show CDR1 as MNHNY and CDR2 as SVGAGI (reference sequence). The CDR3 totals 19 residues.

The V call is TRBV11-2, the J call TRBJ2-3; 10 bases fit TRBD2. V was pared by 5 bases and J by 3 bases, with 8 bases of the junction left unmatched. The CDR3 has 16 amino acids. The germline gives CDR1 SGHAT, CDR2 FQNNGV. This CDR3 is CASSPLAGVFTDTQYF. CDR3 nucleotide sequence: TGTGCCAGCAGCCCGCTAGCGGGAGTCTTTACAGATACGCAGTATTTT.